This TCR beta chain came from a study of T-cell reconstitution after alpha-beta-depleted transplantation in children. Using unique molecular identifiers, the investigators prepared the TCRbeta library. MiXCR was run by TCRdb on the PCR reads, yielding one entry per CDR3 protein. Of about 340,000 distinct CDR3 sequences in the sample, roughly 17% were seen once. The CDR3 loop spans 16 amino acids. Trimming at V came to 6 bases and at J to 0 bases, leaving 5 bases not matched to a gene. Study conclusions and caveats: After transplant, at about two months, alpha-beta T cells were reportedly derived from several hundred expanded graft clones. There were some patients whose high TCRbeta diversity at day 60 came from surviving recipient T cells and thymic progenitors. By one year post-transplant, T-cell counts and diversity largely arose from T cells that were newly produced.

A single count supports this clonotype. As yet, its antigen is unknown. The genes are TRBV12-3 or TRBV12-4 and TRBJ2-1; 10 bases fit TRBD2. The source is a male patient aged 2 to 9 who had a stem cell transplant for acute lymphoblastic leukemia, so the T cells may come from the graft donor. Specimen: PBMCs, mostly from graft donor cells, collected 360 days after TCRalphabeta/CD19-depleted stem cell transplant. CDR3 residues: CASSRLAGLSYNEQFF. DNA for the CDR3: TGTGCCAGCAGCCGACTAGCGGGCCTCTCCTACAATGAGCAGTTCTTC.